This entry describes one T cell receptor beta chain. The data were produced by immunoSEQ multiplex PCR, yet TCRdb's version contains in-frame clones alone and is incomplete. The table lists some 670,000 clones, about 90% of them singletons. The data are from a study of blood T cell repertoires in COVID-19. Study overall: From T cells, B-cell-depleted T cells, or PBMCs came the material, which was cDNA or gDNA.

CDR1 LNHDA and CDR2 SQIVND come from the germline V gene (reference sequence). Trimming stripped 5 bases from V and 0 bases from J, with 17 bases between. This CDR3 comprises 17 residues. The V gene is TRBV19, the J gene TRBJ1-3, with a tentative D call TRBD1 (5 bases). The sample taken for sequencing was peripheral blood. The sequence was obtained from a woman in her late teens or twenties with acute or convalescent COVID-19. The CDR3 nucleotides read TGTGCCAGTAGTTTTCCAGACAGCTACTTCTCTGGAAACACCATATATTTT. Protein sequence: CASSFPDSYFSGNTIYF.